The TCR beta chain under discussion was sequenced for a study of control samples from healthy donors and cancer patients. This clone is a singleton in its sample. Profiled with immunoSEQ multiplex PCR; TCRdb holds only in-frame clones, not every one. The data contain about 94,000 clones, over 75% of them singletons. V lost 6 bases and J lost 5; bases outside the gene matches: 8. The CDR3 totals 14 residues. Germline V CDR1 and CDR2: ENHRY, SYGVKD. The chain recombines TRBV10-3 with TRBJ2-3; 7 nucleotides agree with TRBD1. This receptor was taken from a woman aged 18 to 35 in good health. The source material was blood. The CDR3 sequence: CAIRGTVAGDTQYF. The CDR3 nucleotides are TGTGCCATCAGAGGGACAGTTGCGGGAGATACGCAGTATTTT.